Shown below are 10 T cell receptor beta chains from a single sample sequenced in a study of cytomegalovirus exposure and HLA in healthy donors. Vbeta (60) and Jbeta (13) primers were used in the PCR. The method was immunoSEQ multiplex PCR; TCRdb's version includes in-frame clones alone and lacks a portion of them. The profile shows around 160,000 clones, just under 80% of them singletons. The material sequenced was PBMCs. The source of these receptors is a man younger than 35 in good health and CMV-seropositive.

This chain joins TRBV11-2 and TRBJ1-2; 7 nucleotides agree with TRBD1. Per the germline V gene, CDR1 is SGHAT and CDR2 is FQNNGV. Germline trimming cut 4 bases from V and 4 bases from J; bases unmatched to any gene: 9. This CDR3 contains 15 residues. In nucleotides, the CDR3 is TGTGCCAGCAGCTCAACAGGGGACTGGGGCTATGGCTACACCTTC. Translated: CASSSTGDWGYGYTF.

DNA for the CDR3: TGTGCCAGCAGTGTGTCTCAGGATAACCGGCCCCAGCATTTT. Translation: CASSVSQDNRPQHF. The gene calls are TRBV6-1 and TRBJ1-5; D not certain. The CDR3 has 14 amino acids. Germline V gene lookup returns CDR1 MNHNS and CDR2 SASEGT. The V end was cut by 4 bases, the J end by 9 bases, with 16 bases between.

A few counts support this clone. V is TRBV2 and J is TRBJ1-1; 10 bases align to TRBD1. The trim removed 2 bases at V and 5 bases at J, leaving 8 bases unmatched. The V gene's germline CDR1 is SNHLY and CDR2 FYNNEI. The CDR3 has 16 residues. The CDR3 sequence is CASSELRTGGGTEAFF. Written as DNA, the CDR3 is TGTGCCAGCAGTGAACTCAGGACAGGGGGAGGAACTGAAGCTTTCTTT.

This rearrangement joins TRBV7-8 to TRBJ2-2; possibly TRBD2 for D (6 bases). The CDR3 has 18 amino acids. Trimming left V 4 bases short and J 1 base short, with 19 bases between. Germline CDR1 SGHVS, CDR2 FQNEAQ. In nucleotides, the CDR3 is TGTGCCAGCAGCTCCCTGATGTCGGGAGAGTGGAACACCGGGGAGCTGTTTTTT. Its translation: CASSSLMSGEWNTGELFF.

This chain links TRBV2 with TRBJ2-7; D might be TRBD1 (5 bases). The CDR3 runs to 13 residues. The ends were cut back, 1 base at V and 4 bases at J, with 8 bases in the middle. Germline assignment: CDR1 SNHLY and CDR2 FYNNEI. Here the CDR3 DNA reads TGTGCCAGCAGTGAAGGGGGCGAGTACGAGCAGTACTTC. Translation: CASSEGGEYEQYF.

The rearrangement uses TRBV2 and TRBJ1-3, with a weak D call TRBD1 (5 bases). Germline V gene data show CDR1 as SNHLY and CDR2 as FYNNEI. This CDR3 is built from 13 residues. This chain's CDR3 is CAKAGRSGNTIYF. In DNA, the CDR3 is TGTGCTAAGGCGGGGCGCTCTGGAAACACCATATATTTT.

The J gene is TRBJ2-7, the V gene TRBV7-9; 7 positions match TRBD1. Unmatched junction bases numbered 1, after V lost 4 bases and J lost 4 bases. CDR1 is SEHNR and CDR2 is FQNEAQ in the germline V gene (reference sequence). CDR3 size: 12 residues. CDR3 loop: CASSSGQYEQYF. The CDR3 DNA reads as TGTGCCAGCAGCTCGGGACAGTACGAGCAGTACTTC.

CDR3 bases: TGTGCCAGCAGCTTATTAACGGGATCCCTTGGGGAAAAACTGTTTTTT. Encoded protein: CASSLLTGSLGEKLFF. This rearrangement joins TRBV7-9 to TRBJ1-4; no clear D gene. The germline V and J ends were trimmed by 2 bases and 8 bases, with 18 bases remaining between them. CDR1 is SEHNR and CDR2 is FQNEAQ in the germline V gene (reference sequence). The CDR3 totals 16 residues.

The table lists this clone with a count of one. This chain links TRBV19 with TRBJ1-4, with D unclear. The CDR3 loop spans 17 amino acids. V was trimmed by 5 bases and J by 0 bases, leaving 16 bases between them. CDR1 is LNHDA, CDR2 SQIVND, per germline (reference sequence). The CDR3 loop reads CASSPTVSLATNEKLFF. The CDR3 DNA follows: TGTGCCAGTAGTCCTACAGTGAGTCTTGCAACTAATGAAAAACTGTTTTTT.

This clone was seen only a few times. The rearrangement links TRBV30 to TRBJ2-1; weak D call: TRBD1 (5 bases). Per germline, CDR1 GTSNPN and CDR2 SVGIG (reference sequence). The V end was cut by 6 bases, the J end by 2 bases, with 14 bases between. The CDR3 runs 14 residues. CDR3 residues: CACNDRSPYNEQFF. The CDR3 bases are TGTGCCTGCAACGACAGATCCCCCTACAATGAGCAGTTCTTC.